This T cell receptor (beta chain) was recovered during a study of T cells in Graves' hyperthyroidism and ophthalmopathy. Amplification of TCR beta CDR3 regions was performed using RNA transcripts as template. A first-round RT-PCR of the TCR CDR3 used the HTBI primer set. TCRdb re-derived calls from the multiplex PCR reads in MiXCR, one entry per CDR3 protein. The table records about 520,000 distinct CDR3 sequences, around 24% of them present only once. Patients with ophthalmopathy all had a Clinical Activity Score of at least 3, a NOSPECS grade of at least 4 and duration under 3 months. Diagnoses rested on clinical symptoms, serum thyroxine and TRAb, thyroid ultrasound and orbital computed tomography. Source material for PBMCs was about 10 ml fresh peripheral blood. For this clonotype: This CDR3 is missing its conserved last phenylalanine or tryptophan, likely due to a read error. The limits of the CDR3 on the DNA are not certain, so only TCRdb's listed CDR3 is given.

Germline-derived CDR1 and CDR2 are LNHNV and YYDKDF (reference sequence). The CDR3 adds up to 19 amino acids, both ends counted. Material for sequencing was blood. The V and J genes are TRBV15 and TRBJ2-6; TRBD2, the D gene given by the table, was not confirmed from the DNA. This clonotype was obtained from a woman in her 30s with Graves' ophthalmopathy. The CDR3: CATSRSGTSGGAGANVLSV.